Listed below are T cell receptor beta chains from one sample, sequenced in a study of beta chain features in type 1 diabetes. TCRdb's table, derived via immunoSEQ multiplex PCR, lists solely in-frame clones and lacks some. The sample consists of some 150,000 clones, roughly 53% of them appearing once. Input material: Tregs from blood. These TCRs come from a man between 18 and 35 years old in good health. The CDR3 runs from the conserved cysteine through the conserved F or W. D genes are given only for firm matches. Some rows mark clone size as missing; the rest say once, few, many or name a class of expanded clone.

clone size: few
J gene: TRBJ2-7
V gene: TRBV29-1
D gene: .
CDR3 protein: CSVEFQSYEQYF
CDR3 DNA: TGCAGCGTTGAGTTCCAGTCCTACGAGCAGTACTTC

clone size: .
J gene: TRBJ1-2
V gene: TRBV7-9
D gene: .
CDR3 protein: CASSLGSYGYTF
CDR3 DNA: TGTGCCAGCAGCTTGGGCAGCTATGGCTACACCTTC

clone size: few
J gene: TRBJ2-1
V gene: TRBV4-1
D gene: .
CDR3 protein: CASSPRDFAYNEQFF
CDR3 DNA: TGCGCCAGCAGCCCCCGGGACTTTGCGTACAATGAGCAGTTCTTC

clone size: .
J gene: TRBJ1-1
V gene: TRBV15
D gene: .
CDR3 protein: CATSRGERNTEAFF
CDR3 DNA: TGTGCCACCAGCAGAGGGGAGAGAAACACTGAAGCTTTCTTT

clone size: few
J gene: TRBJ2-7
V gene: TRBV11-2
D gene: .
CDR3 protein: CASSSQDSHSYEQYF
CDR3 DNA: TGTGCCAGCAGCTCCCAGGACAGCCATTCCTACGAGCAGTACTTC

clone size: .
J gene: TRBJ1-6
V gene: TRBV9
D gene: TRBD1
CDR3 protein: CASSVASGTGGNNSPLHF
CDR3 DNA: TGTGCCAGCAGCGTAGCTTCGGGAACAGGGGGAAATAATTCACCCCTCCACTTT

clone size: .
J gene: TRBJ1-2
V gene: TRBV28
D gene: .
CDR3 protein: CASSLYGGSTYGYTF
CDR3 DNA: TGTGCCAGCAGTTTATATGGGGGGTCCACCTATGGCTACACCTTC

clone size: .
J gene: TRBJ2-7
V gene: TRBV6-1
D gene: TRBD2
CDR3 protein: CASRTSSYEQYF
CDR3 DNA: TGTGCCAGCAGGACTAGCAGTTACGAGCAGTACTTC

clone size: .
J gene: TRBJ2-7
V gene: TRBV5-6
D gene: TRBD2
CDR3 protein: CASSFLSSGSFYEQYF
CDR3 DNA: TGTGCCAGCAGCTTTTTGTCTAGCGGGAGTTTCTACGAGCAGTACTTC

clone size: few
J gene: TRBJ2-7
V gene: TRBV7-9
D gene: .
CDR3 protein: CASSPRGTYEQYF
CDR3 DNA: TGTGCCAGCAGCCCTAGGGGTACCTACGAGCAGTACTTC

clone size: few
J gene: TRBJ2-5
V gene: TRBV7-9
D gene: .
CDR3 protein: CASSFERQETQYF
CDR3 DNA: TGTGCCAGCAGCTTTGAGCGCCAAGAGACCCAGTACTTC

clone size: .
J gene: TRBJ1-4
V gene: TRBV19
D gene: .
CDR3 protein: CASSRGVGFEKLFF
CDR3 DNA: TGTGCCAGTAGTCGCGGGGTCGGTTTCGAAAAACTGTTTTTT

clone size: few
J gene: TRBJ1-1
V gene: TRBV6-1
D gene: .
CDR3 protein: CASTPQVIMNTEAFF
CDR3 DNA: TGTGCCAGCACCCCGCAGGTAATCATGAACACTGAAGCTTTCTTT

clone size: .
J gene: TRBJ2-2
V gene: TRBV4-2
D gene: TRBD2
CDR3 protein: CASSQVKAGGLTGELFF
CDR3 DNA: TGTGCCAGCAGCCAAGTGAAGGCGGGGGGCCTGACCGGGGAGCTGTTTTTT

clone size: .
J gene: TRBJ2-3
V gene: TRBV9
D gene: TRBD2
CDR3 protein: CASSVGASGVPDTQYF
CDR3 DNA: TGTGCCAGCAGCGTAGGGGCTAGCGGGGTTCCAGATACGCAGTATTTT

clone size: .
J gene: TRBJ2-2
V gene: TRBV11-2
D gene: .
CDR3 protein: CASRGTGTTGELFF
CDR3 DNA: TGTGCCAGCAGGGGAACAGGAACTACCGGGGAGCTGTTTTTT

clone size: .
J gene: TRBJ2-1
V gene: TRBV14
D gene: .
CDR3 protein: CASAGWTAGKQFF
CDR3 DNA: TGTGCCAGCGCAGGTTGGACGGCGGGGAAGCAGTTCTTC

clone size: once
J gene: TRBJ2-3
V gene: TRBV5-1
D gene: .
CDR3 protein: CASSPPVGGTDTQYF
CDR3 DNA: TGCGCCAGCTCCCCCCCCGTGGGAGGCACAGATACGCAGTATTTT

clone size: once
J gene: TRBJ1-2
V gene: TRBV7-2
D gene: TRBD1
CDR3 protein: CASSLLGGQGLSYGYTF
CDR3 DNA: TGTGCCAGCAGCTTATTAGGAGGACAGGGATTATCCTATGGCTACACCTTC

clone size: .
J gene: TRBJ2-5
V gene: TRBV10-3
D gene: TRBD2
CDR3 protein: CAIRASSGGAEGETQYF
CDR3 DNA: TGTGCCATCCGAGCCTCTAGCGGGGGGGCCGAGGGAGAGACCCAGTACTTC

clone size: .
J gene: TRBJ2-2
V gene: TRBV2
D gene: .
CDR3 protein: CASRTVNTGELFF
CDR3 DNA: TGTGCCAGCAGAACAGTAAACACCGGGGAGCTGTTTTTT

clone size: .
J gene: TRBJ2-5
V gene: TRBV2
D gene: TRBD2
CDR3 protein: CASSVGGSGSRETQYF
CDR3 DNA: TGTGCCAGCAGTGTCGGAGGTAGCGGGAGTCGGGAGACCCAGTACTTC

clone size: .
J gene: TRBJ1-1
V gene: TRBV29-1
D gene: .
CDR3 protein: CSGGEDTEAFF
CDR3 DNA: TGCAGCGGAGGGGAGGACACTGAAGCTTTCTTT

clone size: .
J gene: TRBJ2-3
V gene: TRBV18
D gene: TRBD1
CDR3 protein: CASSTTGSTDTQYF
CDR3 DNA: TGTGCCAGCTCAACGACAGGGAGCACAGATACGCAGTATTTT

clone size: .
J gene: TRBJ1-1
V gene: TRBV27
D gene: TRBD1
CDR3 protein: CASNISGGRTEAFF
CDR3 DNA: TGTGCCAGCAACATTTCAGGGGGACGGACTGAAGCTTTCTTT

clone size: few
J gene: TRBJ1-2
V gene: TRBV29-1
D gene: TRBD1
CDR3 protein: CSVHQGGYGYTF
CDR3 DNA: TGCAGCGTTCATCAGGGGGGATATGGCTACACCTTC

clone size: few
J gene: TRBJ2-3
V gene: TRBV20-1
D gene: .
CDR3 protein: CSARRDTQYF
CDR3 DNA: TGCAGTGCCAGACGGGATACGCAGTATTTT

clone size: few
J gene: TRBJ2-1
V gene: TRBV5-1
D gene: TRBD2
CDR3 protein: CASSLDGGDSYNEQFF
CDR3 DNA: TGCGCCAGCAGCTTGGATGGGGGGGATTCCTACAATGAGCAGTTCTTC

clone size: .
J gene: TRBJ1-2
V gene: TRBV9
D gene: .
CDR3 protein: CASTPGQRYGYTF
CDR3 DNA: TGTGCCAGCACCCCCGGACAGCGCTATGGCTACACCTTC

clone size: .
J gene: TRBJ2-4
V gene: TRBV9
D gene: TRBD1
CDR3 protein: CASSLRDRAGNIQYF
CDR3 DNA: TGTGCCAGCAGCCTCCGGGACAGGGCCGGAAACATTCAGTACTTC

clone size: .
J gene: TRBJ2-5
V gene: TRBV5-8
D gene: TRBD1
CDR3 protein: CASSSGTGEQETQYF
CDR3 DNA: TGTGCCAGCAGCTCCGGGACAGGGGAACAAGAGACCCAGTACTTC

clone size: .
J gene: TRBJ2-1
V gene: TRBV15
D gene: TRBD1
CDR3 protein: CATSRVGTGPSNEQFF
CDR3 DNA: TGTGCCACCAGCAGAGTCGGGACAGGACCTTCCAATGAGCAGTTCTTC

clone size: .
J gene: TRBJ2-5
V gene: TRBV7-9
D gene: .
CDR3 protein: CASSLGGGRGETQYF
CDR3 DNA: TGTGCCAGCAGCTTAGGGGGGGGGCGCGGAGAGACCCAGTACTTC

clone size: few
J gene: TRBJ2-7
V gene: TRBV29-1
D gene: .
CDR3 protein: CSVVLRQGLHEQYF
CDR3 DNA: TGCAGCGTTGTGTTGCGGCAGGGGCTACACGAGCAGTACTTC

clone size: .
J gene: TRBJ2-5
V gene: TRBV6-1
D gene: TRBD2
CDR3 protein: CASSDVRASGQETQYF
CDR3 DNA: TGTGCCAGCAGTGATGTTAGGGCTAGCGGACAAGAGACCCAGTACTTC

clone size: .
J gene: TRBJ1-1
V gene: TRBV30
D gene: .
CDR3 protein: CAWSVHGFRYRGRHTEAFF
CDR3 DNA: TGTGCCTGGAGTGTACACGGTTTTAGGTATAGAGGGAGGCACACTGAAGCTTTCTTT

clone size: .
J gene: TRBJ1-4
V gene: TRBV2
D gene: .
CDR3 protein: CASTRTNEKLFF
CDR3 DNA: TGTGCCAGCACCAGGACTAATGAAAAACTGTTTTTT